This T cell receptor (beta chain) was profiled in a study of OX40 agonist ivuxolimab in advanced cancers. Findings and limits, study-wide: Expanded peripheral T cells had an undetermined antigen specificity. More expanded clones were seen, on average, in CD8+ T cells than in CD4+. Doses of 0.1 to 3.0 mg/kg were accompanied by clonal expansion of CD4+ and CD8+ blood T cells by week 6.

This CDR3 is 18 amino acids long. The germline V gene encodes CDR1 SSHAT and CDR2 FNYEAQ (reference sequence). In regard to this clone: Its antigen is unidentified.

Libraries were prepared by immunoSEQ multiplex PCR; TCRdb keeps only in-frame clonotypes and omits some of them. The table shows around 80,000 clones, with around 80% occurring only once. This receptor was taken from an adult with an advanced solid tumor such as melanoma, head and neck, liver or kidney cancer. This specimen was CD4+ or CD8+ T cells sorted from blood, taken in a trial of the OX40 agonist ivuxolimab. The chain combines TRBV7-7 with TRBJ2-7, with TRBD2 matching over 16 bases. The chain's CDR3 is CASSLLAGTSGGADEQYV. In DNA, the CDR3 is TGTGCTAGCAGCCTTCTAGCGGGGACTAGCGGGGGGGCCGATGAGCAGTACGTC.